This T cell receptor (beta chain) was identified in a study of T cells expressing NK-cell markers. TCRdb derives one entry per CDR3 protein from the 5' RACE reads, leaving out DNA. Its table records approximately 420,000 distinct CDR3 sequences. The CDR3 consists of 17 residues. Germline loops: CDR1 LGHDT, CDR2 YNNKEL (reference sequence). Points on this clonotype: What it binds is unknown.

Study results and caveats: As a fraction of CD8+ T cells, dominant NKG2C+ clonotypes reached about 1.0-7.5% in six donors.

This receptor was identified in a woman in her fifties or sixties in good health. The specimen sequenced was blood T cells: a sorted CD56 or NKG2C T cell subset, CD4+ or CD8+ T cells, or bulk PBMC T cells (not recorded which). The chain uses TRBV3-1 and TRBJ2-3; the TRBD2 assignment by TCRdb is unverifiable without DNA. CDR3 amino acids: CASSQAIAGKRTDTQYF.